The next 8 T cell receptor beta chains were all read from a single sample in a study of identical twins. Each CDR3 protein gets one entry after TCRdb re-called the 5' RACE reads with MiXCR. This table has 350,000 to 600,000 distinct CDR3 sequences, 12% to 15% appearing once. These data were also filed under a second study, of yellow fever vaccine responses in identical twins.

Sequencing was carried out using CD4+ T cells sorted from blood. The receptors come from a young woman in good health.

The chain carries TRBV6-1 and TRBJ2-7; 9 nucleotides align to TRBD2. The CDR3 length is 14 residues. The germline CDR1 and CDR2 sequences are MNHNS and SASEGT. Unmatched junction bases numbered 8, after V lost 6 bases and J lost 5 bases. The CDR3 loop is CASSLAGPRNEQYF. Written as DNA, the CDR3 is TGTGCCAGCAGCCTAGCGGGGCCTAGAAACGAGCAGTACTTC.

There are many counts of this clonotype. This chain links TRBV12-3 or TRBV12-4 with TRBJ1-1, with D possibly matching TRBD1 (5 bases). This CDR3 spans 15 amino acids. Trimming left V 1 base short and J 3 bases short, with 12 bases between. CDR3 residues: CASSLVAGFDTEAFF. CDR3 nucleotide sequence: TGTGCCAGCAGTTTAGTGGCAGGGTTTGACACTGAAGCTTTCTTT.

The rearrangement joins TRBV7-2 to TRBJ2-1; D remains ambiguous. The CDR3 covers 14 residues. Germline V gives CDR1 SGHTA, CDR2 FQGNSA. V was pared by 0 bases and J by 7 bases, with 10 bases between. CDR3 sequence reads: CASSLAGTPNEQFF. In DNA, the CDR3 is TGTGCCAGCAGCTTAGCCGGCACTCCAAATGAGCAGTTCTTC.

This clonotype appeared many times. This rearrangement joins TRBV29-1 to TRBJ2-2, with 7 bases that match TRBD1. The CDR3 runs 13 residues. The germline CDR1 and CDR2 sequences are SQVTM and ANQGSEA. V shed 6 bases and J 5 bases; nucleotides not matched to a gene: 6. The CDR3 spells CSVGTRGTGELFF. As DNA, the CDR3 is TGCAGCGTGGGGACCAGGGGGACCGGGGAGCTGTTTTTT.

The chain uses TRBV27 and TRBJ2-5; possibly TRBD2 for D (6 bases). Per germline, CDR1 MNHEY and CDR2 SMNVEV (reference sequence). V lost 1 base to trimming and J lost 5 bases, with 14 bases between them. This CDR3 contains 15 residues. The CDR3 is CASSLLGGGVETQYF. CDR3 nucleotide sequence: TGTGCCAGCAGTTTATTGGGGGGTGGCGTGGAGACCCAGTACTTC.

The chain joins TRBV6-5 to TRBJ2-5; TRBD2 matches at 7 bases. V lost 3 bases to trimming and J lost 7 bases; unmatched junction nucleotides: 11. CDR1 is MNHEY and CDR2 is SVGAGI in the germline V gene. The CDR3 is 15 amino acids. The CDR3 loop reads CASSYSSGITGTQYF. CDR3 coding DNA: TGTGCCAGCAGTTATTCTAGCGGAATTACGGGGACCCAGTACTTC.

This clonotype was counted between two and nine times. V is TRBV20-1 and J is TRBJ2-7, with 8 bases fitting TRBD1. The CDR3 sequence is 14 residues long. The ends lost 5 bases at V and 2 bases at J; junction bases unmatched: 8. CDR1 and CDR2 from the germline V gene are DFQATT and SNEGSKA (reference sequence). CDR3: CSAPTGTGAYEQYF. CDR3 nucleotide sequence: TGCAGTGCTCCTACCGGGACAGGAGCCTACGAGCAGTACTTC.

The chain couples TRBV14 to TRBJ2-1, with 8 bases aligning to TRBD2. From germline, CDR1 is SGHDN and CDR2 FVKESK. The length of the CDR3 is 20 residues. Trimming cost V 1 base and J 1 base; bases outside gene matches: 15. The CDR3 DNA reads TGTGCCAGCAGCCAAGTTCCGAAACTACTGACTAGCGTGTCCTACAATGAGCAGTTCTTC. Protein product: CASSQVPKLLTSVSYNEQFF.